This TCR beta chain came from a study of cytomegalovirus exposure and HLA in healthy donors. Whole-study results and caveats: Rare sequences made up most TCRs, while some public TCRs were found in many donors.

A remark on this clone: Antigen specificity is unknown.

Amplification used 60 Vbeta primers and 13 Jbeta primers. Sequenced by immunoSEQ multiplex PCR; TCRdb stores in-frame clones only, minus some. This table has about 190,000 clones, around 75% appearing once. The ends lost 1 base at V and 4 bases at J; junction bases unmatched: 10. The CDR3 has 17 residues. Germline CDR1 is LGHNA and CDR2 is YNFKEQ. Sequenced input: PBMCs. The chain employs TRBV4-2 and TRBJ1-2; TRBD1 matches at 9 bases. The TCR sequence derives from a woman under 40 in good health and CMV-seropositive. The CDR3 DNA follows: TGTGCCAGCAGCCAAGGAGACAGGGGGACAGCTCGCTATGGCTACACCTTC. Its protein product is CASSQGDRGTARYGYTF.